This TCR beta chain was sequenced during a study of memory CD4+ T cells and cytomegalovirus serostatus. Study overall: This sample comes from healthy Belgian adults, eight to ten CMV seropositive, approximately 24 seronegative. Study results and limitations: CMV serostatus prediction reached median AUC roughly 0.95, or 0.91 with US-trained model. CD4+ memory repertoires contained 67 of 164 reported CMV TCRbeta sequences.

Sequencing was performed with immunoSEQ multiplex PCR; in TCRdb, only in-frame clones are kept and a portion is missing. This table has 64,000 or so clones, 77% appearing once. About this clone itself: Its target is not known.

The sort gate was single viable CD3+CD4+CD8-CD45RO+ cells for memory CD4+ T cells. Serum IgG to CMV pp150, pp28, p38 and p52 defined serostatus. The clonotype originates from an adult in good health and CMV-seronegative. Source material: memory CD4+ T cells from blood.

The CDR3 here is CASSLPLLVPFF. CDR3 in DNA: TGTGCCAGCAGCTTACCGTTACTAGTCCCGTTCTTC. The J gene is TRBJ2-1, the V gene TRBV13; D might be TRBD2 (5 bases). This CDR3 spans 12 amino acids. Per germline, CDR1 PRHDT and CDR2 FYEKMQ (reference sequence). V gave up 2 bases and J gave up 15 bases, with 14 bases separating them.